This T cell receptor beta chain was captured by sequencing in a study of early T cells in non-severe SARS-CoV-2 infection. Study-level background: The chains were unpaired, and the sequenced material was bulk RNA from unsorted whole blood.

Per the germline V gene, CDR1 is MGHRA and CDR2 is YSYEKL. Unmatched junction bases numbered 11, after V lost 5 bases and J lost 6 bases. This CDR3 has 18 amino acids. This clonotype occurred many times. Its target is not known. TCRdb analysed the 5' RACE reads with MiXCR anew, one entry per CDR3 protein. The sample records under 60,000 distinct CDR3 sequences, over 10% being singletons. Study-level points and caveats: The study's VDJdb matching favored anti-spike CD8 responses and missed private and CD4 specificities.

The rearrangement joins TRBV4-1 to TRBJ2-2; 14 bases agree with TRBD2. The sequence derives from an adult who was a healthcare worker with PCR-confirmed SARS-CoV-2 infection or an uninfected control (not recorded which). Sequencing was carried out using whole blood. In nucleotides, the CDR3 is TGCGCCAGCAGCGCAGAAAGGGGGACTAGCGGGAGTCCCGGGGAGCTGTTTTTT. Protein sequence: CASSAERGTSGSPGELFF.